What follows are 4 T cell receptor beta chains derived from one specimen sequenced in a study of blood T cell repertoires in COVID-19. Using immunoSEQ multiplex PCR, the repertoire was profiled, and TCRdb retains in-frame clones only, with some absent. The sample includes fewer than 400,000 clones, roughly 90% of them seen just once. The source material was peripheral blood. The receptors were gathered from a woman aged 30 to 39 with COVID-19, enrolled during active disease.

The chain is built from TRBV30 and TRBJ1-2; 9 bases map to TRBD1. Unmatched junction bases numbered 3, after V lost 1 base and J lost 6 bases. This CDR3 has 13 residues. The germline V gene encodes CDR1 GTSNPN and CDR2 SVGIG (reference sequence). CDR3 bases: TGTGCCTGGAGTGATACAGGGGGCGATGGCTACACCTTC. Translated: CAWSDTGGDGYTF.

This rearrangement joins TRBV7-6 to TRBJ1-2; D ambiguous. V lost 1 base and J 6 bases, leaving 9 bases between the germline ends. Germline assignment: CDR1 SGHVS and CDR2 FNYEAQ. CDR3 length: 13 amino acids. CDR3 DNA: TGTGCCAGCAGCTTAGGCGGGAGGGATGGCTACACCTTC. Translated: CASSLGGRDGYTF.

This clone occurred once. The rearrangement uses TRBV10-1 and TRBJ2-3; 8 bases are shared with TRBD2. Per germline, CDR1 WNHNN and CDR2 SYGVQD (reference sequence). The CDR3 totals 16 residues. Trimming cost V 3 bases and J 2 bases; bases outside gene matches: 7. The CDR3, as DNA: TGCGCCAGCAGTGACATTACTAGCGGATACACAGATACGCAGTATTTT. It specifies CASSDITSGYTDTQYF.

This sequence joins TRBV19 and TRBJ2-7, with 13 bases aligning to TRBD2. This CDR3 contains 17 residues. J was trimmed by 0 bases and V by 5 bases; bases with no gene match: 7. The germline CDR1 and CDR2 sequences are LNHDA and SQIVND (reference sequence). This CDR3 reads CASSLRLAGGPSYEQYF. As DNA, the CDR3 is TGTGCCAGTAGTCTTCGACTAGCGGGAGGTCCCTCCTACGAGCAGTACTTC.